The clone carrying this TCR beta chain has just one count. This sample stems from a study of blood T cell repertoires in COVID-19. Assay used: immunoSEQ multiplex PCR; TCRdb lists only in-frame clones, some missing. Seen here are some 76,000 clones, roughly nine tenths observed once, and the top ten hold 5.1%. The ends were cut back, 4 bases at V and 3 bases at J, with 15 bases in the middle. The germline V gene encodes CDR1 LGHNA and CDR2 YSLEER. The CDR3 is 15 amino acids. The genes are TRBV4-3 and TRBJ1-1; the D is unclear. This TCR came from a woman between 18 and 29 years old with acute or convalescent COVID-19. Sequencing input: peripheral blood. The chain's CDR3 is CASSPRNPQDTEAFF. The CDR3 DNA follows: TGCGCCAGCAGCCCCCGGAACCCCCAGGACACTGAAGCTTTCTTT.